The table lists the clone carrying this T cell receptor (beta chain) with many counts. The target antigen is unknown. These data come from a study of T cells in Graves' hyperthyroidism and ophthalmopathy. Amplification of TCR beta CDR3 regions used RNA as the template. The study used the HTBI primer set for a first-round RT-PCR of the TCR CDR3. TCRdb fed the multiplex PCR reads into MiXCR, producing one record per CDR3 protein. The sample has 550,000 to 650,000 distinct CDR3 sequences; over 11% are singletons. The CDR3 runs to 14 residues. Losses at the gene ends were 5 bases for V and 3 bases for J; bases not matched to a gene: 4. Germline V gene sequence: CDR1 SGHTA, CDR2 FQGNSA. Study-wide findings and caveats: Onset of ophthalmopathy came a median approximately 6.5 months after the model predicted it. In the blood, most expanded thyroid clonotypes above 0.001 appeared as well.

Around 9.9 ml of fresh peripheral blood supplied the PBMCs. This chain connects TRBV7-2 to TRBJ2-3; TRBD2 aligns across 8 bases. The sample comprised blood. The clonotype was recovered from a woman aged 30 to 39 with Graves' hyperthyroidism that later progressed to Graves' ophthalmopathy. The CDR3 bases are TGTGCCAGCAGCCCGGGACTAGAGACAGATACGCAGTATTTT. Protein product: CASSPGLETDTQYF.